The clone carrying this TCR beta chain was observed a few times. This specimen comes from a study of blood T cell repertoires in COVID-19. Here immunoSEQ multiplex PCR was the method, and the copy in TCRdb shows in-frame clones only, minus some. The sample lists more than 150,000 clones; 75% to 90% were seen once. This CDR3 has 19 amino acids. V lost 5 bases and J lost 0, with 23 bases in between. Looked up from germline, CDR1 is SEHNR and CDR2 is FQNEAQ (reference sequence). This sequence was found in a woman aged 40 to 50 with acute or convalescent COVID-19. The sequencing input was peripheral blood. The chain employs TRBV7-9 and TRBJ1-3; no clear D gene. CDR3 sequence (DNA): TGTGCCAGCAGCCTATTATACTCCCGCGGCTTCCTCTCTGGAAACACCATATATTTT. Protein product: CASSLLYSRGFLSGNTIYF.